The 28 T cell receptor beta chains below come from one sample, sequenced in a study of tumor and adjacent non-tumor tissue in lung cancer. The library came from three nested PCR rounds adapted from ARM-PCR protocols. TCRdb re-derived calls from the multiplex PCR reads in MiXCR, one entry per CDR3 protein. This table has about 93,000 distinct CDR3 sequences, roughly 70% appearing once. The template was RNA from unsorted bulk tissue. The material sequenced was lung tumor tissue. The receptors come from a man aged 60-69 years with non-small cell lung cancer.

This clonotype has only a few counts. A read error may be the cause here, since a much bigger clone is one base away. In DNA form, the CDR3 reads TGTGCCATCATTGGGCTAATCACAGATACGCAGTATTTT. Amino acid sequence: CAIIGLITDTQYF. The rearrangement uses TRBV6-6 and TRBJ2-3; D remains unclear. V shed 10 bases and J shed 2 bases, with 13 bases lying between them. The CDR3 is 13 amino acids. Germline CDR1 and CDR2: MNHNY and SVGAGI (reference sequence).

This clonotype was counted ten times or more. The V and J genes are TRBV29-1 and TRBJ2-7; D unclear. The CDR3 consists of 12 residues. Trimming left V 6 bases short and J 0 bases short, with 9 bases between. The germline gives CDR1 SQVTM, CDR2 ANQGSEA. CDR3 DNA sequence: TGCAGCGTGACGGCGAGCTCCTACGAGCAGTACTTC. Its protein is CSVTASSYEQYF.

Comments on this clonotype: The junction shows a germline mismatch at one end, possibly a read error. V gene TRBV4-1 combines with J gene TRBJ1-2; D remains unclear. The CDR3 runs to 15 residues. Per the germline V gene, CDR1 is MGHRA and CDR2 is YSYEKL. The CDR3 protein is CASSQEYPSQAGYTF. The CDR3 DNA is TGCGCCAGCAGCCAAGAGTATCCCTCCCAGGCCGGCTATACCTTC.

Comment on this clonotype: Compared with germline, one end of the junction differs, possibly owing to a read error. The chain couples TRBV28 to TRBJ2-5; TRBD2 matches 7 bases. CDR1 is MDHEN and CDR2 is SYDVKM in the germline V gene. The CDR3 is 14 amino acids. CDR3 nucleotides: TGTGTCAGCAGTCTGTCCCCCAAGGGAGGGGCCCAGTACTTC. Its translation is CVSSLSPKGGAQYF.

CDR3 residues: CASSLEYSGYEQYF. CDR3 sequence (DNA): TGCGCCAGCAGCTTGGAGTATAGCGGCTACGAGCAGTACTTC. This chain uses TRBV5-1 with TRBJ2-7; tentative D call: TRBD2 (6 bases). Trimming cost V 0 bases and J 3 bases, with 10 bases left between them. Germline lookup yields CDR1 SGHRS and CDR2 YFSETQ. The CDR3 length is 14 residues.

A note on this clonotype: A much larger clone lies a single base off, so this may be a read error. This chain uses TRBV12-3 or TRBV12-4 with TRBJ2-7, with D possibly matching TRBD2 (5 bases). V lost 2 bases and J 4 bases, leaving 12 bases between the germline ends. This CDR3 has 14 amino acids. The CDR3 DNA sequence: TGTGCCAGCAGTTTAACGGGAACTACGTACGAGCAGTACTTC. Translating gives CASSLTGTTYEQYF.

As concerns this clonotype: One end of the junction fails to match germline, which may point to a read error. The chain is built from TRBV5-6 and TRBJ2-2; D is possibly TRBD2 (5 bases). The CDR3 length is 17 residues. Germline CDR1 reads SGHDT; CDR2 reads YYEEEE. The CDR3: CATSFPTGPEGTGELFF. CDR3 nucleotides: TGTGCCACCAGCTTCCCGACGGGTCCTGAGGGAACCGGGGAGCTGTTTTTT.

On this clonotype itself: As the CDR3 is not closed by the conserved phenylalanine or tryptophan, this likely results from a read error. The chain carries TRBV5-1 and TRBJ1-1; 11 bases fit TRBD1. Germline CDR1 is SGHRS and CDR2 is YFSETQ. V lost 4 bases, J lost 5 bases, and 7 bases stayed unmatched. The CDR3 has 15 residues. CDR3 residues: CASSLDGQGATEAFI. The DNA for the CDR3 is TGCGCCAGCAGCCTAGACGGACAGGGGGCGACTGAAGCTTTCATT.

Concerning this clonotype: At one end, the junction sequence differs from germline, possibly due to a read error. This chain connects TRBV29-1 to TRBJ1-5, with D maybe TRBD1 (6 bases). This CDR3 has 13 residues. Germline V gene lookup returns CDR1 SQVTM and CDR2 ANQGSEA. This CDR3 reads CNVYGGVNQPQHF. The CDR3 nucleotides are TGCAACGTTTACGGGGGCGTGAATCAGCCCCAGCATTTT.

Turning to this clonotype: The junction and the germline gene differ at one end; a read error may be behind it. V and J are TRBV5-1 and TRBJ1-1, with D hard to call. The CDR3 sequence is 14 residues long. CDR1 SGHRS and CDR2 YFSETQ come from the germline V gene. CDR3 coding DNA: TGCGCCAGTAGCTTGGATCTAAGAAGTACTGAATCTTTCTTT. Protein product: CASSLDLRSTESFF.

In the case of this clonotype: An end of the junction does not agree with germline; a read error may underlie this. The DNA for the CDR3 is TGTGACAGCAGCTTGGACAGGATGAATACTGAAGCCTTCTTT. It specifies CDSSLDRMNTEAFF. The rearrangement links TRBV11-2 to TRBJ1-1, with 7 bases identical to TRBD1. This CDR3 comprises 14 residues. The V gene's germline CDR1 is SGHAT and CDR2 FQNNGV. The whole variable domain, remainder taken from reference TRBV11-2 and TRBJ1-1, is EAGVAQSPRYKIIEKRQSVAFWCNPISGHATLYWYQQILGQGPKLLIQFQNNGVVDDSQLPKDRFSAERLKGVDSTLKIQPAKLEDSAVYLCDSSLDRMNTEAFFGQGTRLTVV.

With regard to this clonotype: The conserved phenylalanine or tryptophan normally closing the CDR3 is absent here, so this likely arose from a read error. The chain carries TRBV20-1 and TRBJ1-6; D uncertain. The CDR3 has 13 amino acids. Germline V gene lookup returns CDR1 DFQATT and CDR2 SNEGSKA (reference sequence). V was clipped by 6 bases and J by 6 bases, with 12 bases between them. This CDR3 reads CSATGDLNSPLHL. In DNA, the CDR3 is TGCAGTGCCACCGGGGATCTTAATTCACCCCTCCACTTA.

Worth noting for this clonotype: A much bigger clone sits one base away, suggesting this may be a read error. In nucleotides, the CDR3 is TGTGCCAGCAGCTTATCTGTAGAGACCCAGCACTTC. Translating it yields CASSLSVETQHF. The chain couples TRBV7-8 to TRBJ2-5; D is ambiguous. CDR3 length equals 12 residues. The germline V gene encodes CDR1 SGHVS and CDR2 FQNEAQ.

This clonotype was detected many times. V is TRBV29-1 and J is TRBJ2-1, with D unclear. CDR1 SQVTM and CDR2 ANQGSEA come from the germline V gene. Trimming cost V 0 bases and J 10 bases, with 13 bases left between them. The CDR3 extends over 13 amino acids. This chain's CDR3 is CSVEETPLGEQFF. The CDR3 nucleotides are TGCAGCGTTGAAGAAACCCCTCTCGGGGAGCAGTTCTTC.

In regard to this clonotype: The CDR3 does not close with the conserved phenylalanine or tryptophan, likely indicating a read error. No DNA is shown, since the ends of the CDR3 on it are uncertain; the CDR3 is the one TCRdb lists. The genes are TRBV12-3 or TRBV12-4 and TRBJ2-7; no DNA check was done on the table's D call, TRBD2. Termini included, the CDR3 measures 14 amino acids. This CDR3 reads CASRWTSGEYERYY.

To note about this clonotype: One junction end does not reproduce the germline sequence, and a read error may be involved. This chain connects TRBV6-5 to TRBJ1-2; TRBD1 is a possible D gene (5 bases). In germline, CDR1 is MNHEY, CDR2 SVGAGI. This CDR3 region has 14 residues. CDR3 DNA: TGTGCCAGCCGCTCTGGTCAGGGCGAATATGTCTACACCTTT. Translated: CASRSGQGEYVYTF.

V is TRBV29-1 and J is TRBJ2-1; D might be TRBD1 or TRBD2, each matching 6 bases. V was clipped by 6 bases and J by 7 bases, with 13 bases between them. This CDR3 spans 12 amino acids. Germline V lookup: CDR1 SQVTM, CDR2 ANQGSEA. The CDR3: CSVTKGGNEQFF. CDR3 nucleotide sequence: TGCAGCGTCACCAAAGGGGGGAATGAGCAGTTCTTC.

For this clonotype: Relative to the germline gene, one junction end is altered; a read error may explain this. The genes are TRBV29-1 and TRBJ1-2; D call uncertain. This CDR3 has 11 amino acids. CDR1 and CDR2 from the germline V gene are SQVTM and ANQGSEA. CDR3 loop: CSVEVGMSYAF. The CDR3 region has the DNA TGTAGCGTTGAAGTCGGTATGAGCTACGCCTTC.

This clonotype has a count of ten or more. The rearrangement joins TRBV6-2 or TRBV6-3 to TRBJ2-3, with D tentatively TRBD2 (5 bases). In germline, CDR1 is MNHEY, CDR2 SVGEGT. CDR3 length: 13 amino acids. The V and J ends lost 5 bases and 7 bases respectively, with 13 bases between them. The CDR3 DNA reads TGTGCCAGCAGTCCCGTTCGGGATAATACGCAGTATTTT. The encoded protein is CASSPVRDNTQYF.

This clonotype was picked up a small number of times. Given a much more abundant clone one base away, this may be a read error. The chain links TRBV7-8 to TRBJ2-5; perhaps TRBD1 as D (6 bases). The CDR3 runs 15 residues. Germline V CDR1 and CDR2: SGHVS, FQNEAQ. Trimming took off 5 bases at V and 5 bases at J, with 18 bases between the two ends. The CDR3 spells CASSTNSDSGETQYF. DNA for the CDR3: TGTGCCAGCAGCACGAATTCGGACAGTGGGGAGACCCAGTACTTC.

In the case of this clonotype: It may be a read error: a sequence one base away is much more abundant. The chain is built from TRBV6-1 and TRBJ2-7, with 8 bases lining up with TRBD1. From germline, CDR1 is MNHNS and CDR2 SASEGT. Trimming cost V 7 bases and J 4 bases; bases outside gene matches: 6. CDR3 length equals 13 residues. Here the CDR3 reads CASNRDRRYEQYF. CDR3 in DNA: TGTGCCAGCAACCGGGACAGGCGGTACGAGCAGTACTTC.

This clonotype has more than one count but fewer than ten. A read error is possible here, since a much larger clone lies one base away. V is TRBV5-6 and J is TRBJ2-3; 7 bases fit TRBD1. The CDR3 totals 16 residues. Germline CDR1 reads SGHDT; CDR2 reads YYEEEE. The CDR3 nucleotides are TGTGCCAACAGCTGGACCGAGAGGGGGCGCGTAGATACGCAGTATTTT. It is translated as CANSWTERGRVDTQYF.

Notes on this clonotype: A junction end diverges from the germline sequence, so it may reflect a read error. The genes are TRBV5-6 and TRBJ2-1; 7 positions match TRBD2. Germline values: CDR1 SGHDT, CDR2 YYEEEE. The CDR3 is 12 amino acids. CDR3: CASSRDYNEQLF. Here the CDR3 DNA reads TGTGCCAGCAGCCGGGACTATAATGAGCAACTCTTC.

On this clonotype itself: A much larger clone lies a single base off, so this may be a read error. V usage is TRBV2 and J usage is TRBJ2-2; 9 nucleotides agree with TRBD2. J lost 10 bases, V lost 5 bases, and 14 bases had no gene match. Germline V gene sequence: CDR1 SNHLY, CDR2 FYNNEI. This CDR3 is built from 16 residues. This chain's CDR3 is CASSFSPGLAGEELFF. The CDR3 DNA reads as TGTGCCAGCAGTTTCTCCCCGGGACTAGCAGGCGAGGAGCTGTTTTTT.

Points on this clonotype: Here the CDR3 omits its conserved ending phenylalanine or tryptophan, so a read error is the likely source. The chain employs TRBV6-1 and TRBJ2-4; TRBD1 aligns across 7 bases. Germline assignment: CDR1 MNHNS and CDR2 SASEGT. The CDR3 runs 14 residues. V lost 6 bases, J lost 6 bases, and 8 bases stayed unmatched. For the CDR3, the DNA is TGTGCCAGCAGGGGGACAGAGGTTGGAAACATTCAGTACATC. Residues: CASRGTEVGNIQYI.

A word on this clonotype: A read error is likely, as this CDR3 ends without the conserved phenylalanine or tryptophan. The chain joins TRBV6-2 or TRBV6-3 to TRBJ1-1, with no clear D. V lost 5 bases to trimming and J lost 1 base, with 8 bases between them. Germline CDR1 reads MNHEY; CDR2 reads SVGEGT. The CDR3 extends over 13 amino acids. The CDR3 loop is CASSPVSNTEAFS. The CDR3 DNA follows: TGTGCCAGCAGTCCAGTATCGAACACTGAAGCTTTCTCT.

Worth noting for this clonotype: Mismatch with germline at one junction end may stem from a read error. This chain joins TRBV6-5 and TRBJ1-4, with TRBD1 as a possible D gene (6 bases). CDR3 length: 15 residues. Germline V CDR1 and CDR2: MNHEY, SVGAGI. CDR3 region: CASCYFGTTDEKLFF. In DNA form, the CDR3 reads TGTGCCAGCTGTTATTTCGGGACAACGGATGAAAAATTGTTTTTT.

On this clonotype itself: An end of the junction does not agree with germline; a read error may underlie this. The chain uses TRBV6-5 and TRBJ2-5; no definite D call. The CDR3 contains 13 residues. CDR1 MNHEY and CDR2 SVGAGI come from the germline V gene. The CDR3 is CVSSKELVGTQYF. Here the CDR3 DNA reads TGTGTCAGCAGTAAGGAACTCGTAGGGACCCAGTACTTC.